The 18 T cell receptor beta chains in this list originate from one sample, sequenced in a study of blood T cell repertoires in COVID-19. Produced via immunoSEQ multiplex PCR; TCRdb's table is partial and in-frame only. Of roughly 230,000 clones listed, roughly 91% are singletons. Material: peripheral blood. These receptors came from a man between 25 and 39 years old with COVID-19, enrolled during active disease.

DNA for the CDR3: TGTGCCAGCAGCCCAATTAGCGGGGGAGATGGAGAGACCCAGTACTTC. Amino acids: CASSPISGGDGETQYF. The chain joins TRBV7-7 to TRBJ2-5, with TRBD2 matching over 9 bases. CDR3 length: 16 amino acids. Germline V gene data show CDR1 as SSHAT and CDR2 as FNYEAQ (reference sequence). Unmatched junction bases numbered 11, after V lost 5 bases and J lost 4 bases.

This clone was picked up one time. CDR3 region: CASSTGRGQGETQYF. CDR3 in DNA: TGTGCCAGCAGCACCGGAAGGGGGCAGGGAGAGACCCAGTACTTC. This chain joins TRBV11-3 and TRBJ2-5, with 7 bases identical to TRBD1. V trimming: 5 bases; J trimming: 4 bases; junction bases outside the gene matches: 10. There are 15 residues in the CDR3. Germline CDR1 reads SGHNT; CDR2 reads YENEEA. Filled out from reference TRBV11-3 and TRBJ2-5, the complete variable domain reads EAGVVQSPRYKIIEKKQPVAFWCNPISGHNTLYWYLQNLGQGPELLIRYENEEAVDDSQLPKDRFSAERLKGVDSTLKIQPAELGDSAVYLCASSTGRGQGETQYFGPGTRLLVL.

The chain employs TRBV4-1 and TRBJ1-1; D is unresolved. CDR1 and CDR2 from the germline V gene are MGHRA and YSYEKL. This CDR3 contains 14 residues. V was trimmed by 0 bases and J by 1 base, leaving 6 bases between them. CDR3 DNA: TGCGCCAGCAGCCAAGATGAGGGGAACACTGAAGCTTTCTTT. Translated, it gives CASSQDEGNTEAFF.

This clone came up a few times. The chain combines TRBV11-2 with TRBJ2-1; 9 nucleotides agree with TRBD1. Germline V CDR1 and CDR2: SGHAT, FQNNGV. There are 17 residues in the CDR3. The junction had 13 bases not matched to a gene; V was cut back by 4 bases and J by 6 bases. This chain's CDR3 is CASSSSPTGGAINEQFF. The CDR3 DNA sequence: TGTGCCAGCAGCTCGTCCCCCACAGGGGGCGCGATCAATGAGCAGTTCTTC. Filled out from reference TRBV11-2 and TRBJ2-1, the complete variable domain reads EAGVAQSPRYKIIEKRQSVAFWCNPISGHATLYWYQQILGQGPKLLIQFQNNGVVDDSQLPKDRFSAERLKGVDSTLKIQPAKLEDSAVYLCASSSSPTGGAINEQFFGPGTRLTVL.

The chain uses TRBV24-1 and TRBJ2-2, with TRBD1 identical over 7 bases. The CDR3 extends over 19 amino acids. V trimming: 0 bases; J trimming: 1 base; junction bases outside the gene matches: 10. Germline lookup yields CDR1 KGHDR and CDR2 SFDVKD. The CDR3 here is CATSDLPRGWPLNTGELFF. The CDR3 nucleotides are TGTGCCACCAGTGATTTGCCCAGGGGGTGGCCCTTGAACACCGGGGAGCTGTTTTTT.

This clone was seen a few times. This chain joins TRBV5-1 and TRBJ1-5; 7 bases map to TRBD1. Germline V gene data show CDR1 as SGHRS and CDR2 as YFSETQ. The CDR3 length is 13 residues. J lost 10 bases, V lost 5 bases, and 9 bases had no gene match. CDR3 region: CASRNGTVGPQHF. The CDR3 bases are TGCGCCAGCAGGAATGGGACAGTTGGACCCCAGCATTTT.

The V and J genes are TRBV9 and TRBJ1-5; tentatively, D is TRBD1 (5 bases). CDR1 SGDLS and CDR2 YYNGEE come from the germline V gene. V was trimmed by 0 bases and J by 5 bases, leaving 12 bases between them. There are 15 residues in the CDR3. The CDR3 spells CASSVGVGGDQPQHF. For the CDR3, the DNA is TGTGCCAGCAGCGTAGGGGTCGGGGGGGATCAGCCCCAGCATTTT.

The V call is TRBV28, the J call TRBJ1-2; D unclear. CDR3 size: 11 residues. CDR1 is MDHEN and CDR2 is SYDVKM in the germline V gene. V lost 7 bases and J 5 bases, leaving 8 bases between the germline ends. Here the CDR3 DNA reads TGTGCCAGCACTGCGGGGTATGGCTACACCTTC. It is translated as CASTAGYGYTF.

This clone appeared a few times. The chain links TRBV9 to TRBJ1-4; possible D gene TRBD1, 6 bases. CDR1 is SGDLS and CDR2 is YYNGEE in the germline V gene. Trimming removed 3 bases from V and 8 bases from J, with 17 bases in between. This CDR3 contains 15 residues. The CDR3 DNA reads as TGTGCCAGCAGCGCAGCAGGGGTTACTGAGGAAAAACTGTTTTTT. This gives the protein CASSAAGVTEEKLFF.

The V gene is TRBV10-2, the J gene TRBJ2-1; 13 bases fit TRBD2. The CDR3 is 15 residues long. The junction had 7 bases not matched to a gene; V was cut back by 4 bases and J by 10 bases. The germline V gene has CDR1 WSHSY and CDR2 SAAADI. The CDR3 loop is CASSGTSGGRGEQFF. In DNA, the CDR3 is TGCGCCAGCAGTGGGACTAGCGGGGGTCGGGGGGAGCAGTTCTTC.

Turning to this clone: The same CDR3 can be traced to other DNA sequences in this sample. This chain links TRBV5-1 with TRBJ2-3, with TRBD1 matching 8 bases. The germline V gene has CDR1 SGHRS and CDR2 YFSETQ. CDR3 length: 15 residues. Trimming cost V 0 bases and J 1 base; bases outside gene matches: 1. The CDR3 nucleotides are TGCGCCAGCAGCTTGGCGGGACAGGGCACAGATACGCAGTATTTT. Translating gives CASSLAGQGTDTQYF.

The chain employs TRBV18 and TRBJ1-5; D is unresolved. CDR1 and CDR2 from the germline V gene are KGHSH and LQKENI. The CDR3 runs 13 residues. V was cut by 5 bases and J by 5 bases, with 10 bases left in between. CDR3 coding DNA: TGTGCCAGCTCATTGCAGGATGATCAGCCCCAGCATTTT. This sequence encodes CASSLQDDQPQHF.

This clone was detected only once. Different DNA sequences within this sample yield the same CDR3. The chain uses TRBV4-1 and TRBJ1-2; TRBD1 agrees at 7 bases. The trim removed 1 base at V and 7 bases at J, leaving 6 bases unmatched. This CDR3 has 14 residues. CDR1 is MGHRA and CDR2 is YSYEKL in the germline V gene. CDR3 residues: CASSQVGQGVGYTF. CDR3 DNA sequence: TGCGCCAGCAGCCAAGTTGGGCAGGGGGTTGGCTACACCTTC.

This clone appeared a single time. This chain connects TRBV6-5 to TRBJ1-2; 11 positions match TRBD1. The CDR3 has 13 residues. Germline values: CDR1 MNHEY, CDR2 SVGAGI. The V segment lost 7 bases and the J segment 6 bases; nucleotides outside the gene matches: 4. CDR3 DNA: TGTGCCAGCACCCCGGACAGGGGGCATGGCTACACCTTC. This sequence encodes CASTPDRGHGYTF.

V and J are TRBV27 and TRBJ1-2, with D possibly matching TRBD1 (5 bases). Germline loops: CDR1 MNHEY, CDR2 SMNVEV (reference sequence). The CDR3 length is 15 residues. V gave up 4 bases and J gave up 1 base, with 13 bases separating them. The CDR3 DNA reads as TGTGCCAGCAGTTCCCGACAGCAGATTAACTATGGCTACACCTTC. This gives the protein CASSSRQQINYGYTF.

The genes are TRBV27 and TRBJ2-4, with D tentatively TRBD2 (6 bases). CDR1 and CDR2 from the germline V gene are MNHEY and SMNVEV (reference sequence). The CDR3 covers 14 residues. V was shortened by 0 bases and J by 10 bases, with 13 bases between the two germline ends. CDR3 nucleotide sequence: TGTGCCAGCAGTTTATCCAGGGACTCGGGGATTCAGTACTTC. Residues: CASSLSRDSGIQYF.

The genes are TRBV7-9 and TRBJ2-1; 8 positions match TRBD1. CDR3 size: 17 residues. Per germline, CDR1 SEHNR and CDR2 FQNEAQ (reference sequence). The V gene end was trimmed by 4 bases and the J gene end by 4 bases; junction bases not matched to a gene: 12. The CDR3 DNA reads TGTGCCAGCAGCTCTCGGACAGGGATAACGGGGTACAATGAGCAGTTCTTC. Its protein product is CASSSRTGITGYNEQFF.

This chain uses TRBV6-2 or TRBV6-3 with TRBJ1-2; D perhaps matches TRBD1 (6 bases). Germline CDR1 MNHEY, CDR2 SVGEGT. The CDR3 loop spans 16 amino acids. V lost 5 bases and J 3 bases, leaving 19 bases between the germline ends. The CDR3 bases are TGTGCCAGCAGTCGTAGAGGGGGGGGCGCGGACTATGGCTACACCTTC. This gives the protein CASSRRGGGADYGYTF.